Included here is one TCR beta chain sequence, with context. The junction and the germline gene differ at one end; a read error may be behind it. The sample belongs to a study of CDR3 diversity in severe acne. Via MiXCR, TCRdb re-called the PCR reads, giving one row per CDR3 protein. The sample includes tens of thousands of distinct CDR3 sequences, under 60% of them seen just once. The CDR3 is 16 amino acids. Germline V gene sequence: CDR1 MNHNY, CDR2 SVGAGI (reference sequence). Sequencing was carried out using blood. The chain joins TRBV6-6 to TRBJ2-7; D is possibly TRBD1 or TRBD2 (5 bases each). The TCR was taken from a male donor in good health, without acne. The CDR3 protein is CASSQSYRPSSYKQYF. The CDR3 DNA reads TGTGCCAGCAGTCAATCCTACAGGCCTAGCTCCTACAAGCAGTACTTC.